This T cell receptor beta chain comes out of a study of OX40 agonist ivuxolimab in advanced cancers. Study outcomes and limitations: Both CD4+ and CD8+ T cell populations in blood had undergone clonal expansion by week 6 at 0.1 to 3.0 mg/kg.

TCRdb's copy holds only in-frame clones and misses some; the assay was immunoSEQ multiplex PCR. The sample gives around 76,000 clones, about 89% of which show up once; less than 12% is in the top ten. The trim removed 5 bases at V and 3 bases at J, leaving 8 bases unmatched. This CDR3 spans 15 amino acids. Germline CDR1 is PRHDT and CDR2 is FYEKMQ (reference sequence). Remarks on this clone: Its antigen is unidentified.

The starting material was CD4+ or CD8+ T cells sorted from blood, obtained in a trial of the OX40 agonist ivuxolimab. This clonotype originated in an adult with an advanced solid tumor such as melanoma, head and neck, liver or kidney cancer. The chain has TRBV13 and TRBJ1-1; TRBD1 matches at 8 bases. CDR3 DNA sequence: TGTGCCAGCAGCGGTCGGACAGGGCGGCACACTGAAGCTTTCTTT. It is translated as CASSGRTGRHTEAFF.